Shown below are 28 T cell receptor beta chains from a single sample sequenced in a study of T cells in Graves' hyperthyroidism and ophthalmopathy. Amplification yielded TCR beta CDR3 regions, with RNA transcripts as the source. First-round RT-PCR with HTBI primers amplified the TCR CDR3 region. TCRdb processed the multiplex PCR reads anew with MiXCR; each CDR3 protein has one entry. The sample contains 250,000 to 300,000 distinct CDR3 sequences, 12% to 15% of which appear only once. Specimen: blood. The receptors shown here come from a middle-aged woman with Graves' hyperthyroidism.

This clonotype was counted ten times or more. The V and J genes are TRBV7-8 and TRBJ2-1; D not certain. V lost 5 bases and J 6 bases, leaving 14 bases between the germline ends. Germline V CDR1 and CDR2: SGHVS, FQNEAQ. This CDR3 is 14 amino acids long. The CDR3 is CASSQPSGPNEQFF. As DNA, the CDR3 is TGTGCCAGCAGCCAACCATCCGGTCCCAATGAGCAGTTCTTC.

This clonotype was counted ten times or more. The chain links TRBV6-1 to TRBJ2-1, with TRBD2 matching 16 bases. From germline, CDR1 is MNHNS and CDR2 SASEGT. V shed 6 bases, J shed 7 bases, and the junction held 6 bases outside the gene matches. The length of the CDR3 is 16 residues. CDR3 nucleotides: TGTGCCAGCAGCCGCGGGACTAGCGGGAGGGGTAATGAGCAGTTCTTC. As protein: CASSRGTSGRGNEQFF.

This clonotype was seen repeatedly, ten times or more. V usage is TRBV20-1 and J usage is TRBJ2-2, with TRBD2 matching over 12 bases. Germline V CDR1 and CDR2: DFQATT, SNEGSKA (reference sequence). The CDR3 is 15 amino acids. J lost 7 bases, V lost 6 bases, and 9 bases had no gene match. In DNA, the CDR3 is TGCAGTGCCCCGGCGCAGGGACTAGCGGGCGGGGAGCTGTTTTTT. Translating it yields CSAPAQGLAGGELFF.

This clonotype was detected ten times or more. The V and J genes are TRBV28 and TRBJ1-1; D remains unclear. In germline, CDR1 is MDHEN, CDR2 SYDVKM. The V end lost 6 bases, the J end lost 3 bases, and 11 bases lay between the germline ends. The CDR3 is 13 residues long. The CDR3 region has the DNA TGTGCCAGCAGATCGGACGGACACACTGAAGCTTTCTTT. This translates into CASRSDGHTEAFF.

This clonotype has at least ten counts. The chain employs TRBV7-9 and TRBJ2-1; weak D call: TRBD2 (5 bases). Germline CDR1 and CDR2: SEHNR and FQNEAQ (reference sequence). V lost 2 bases and J 6 bases, leaving 11 bases between the germline ends. The CDR3 loop spans 14 amino acids. CDR3 residues: CASSLSLGGNEQFF. In DNA form, the CDR3 reads TGTGCCAGCAGCTTATCCCTCGGAGGCAATGAGCAGTTCTTC.

This clonotype has at least ten counts. The gene calls are TRBV20-1 and TRBJ1-4, with TRBD1 matching 7 bases. V trimming: 6 bases; J trimming: 1 base; junction bases outside the gene matches: 2. Per the germline V gene, CDR1 is DFQATT and CDR2 is SNEGSKA (reference sequence). This CDR3 is built from 13 residues. CDR3 nucleotide sequence: TGCAGTGCCCGACAGGGAACTAATGAAAAACTGTTTTTT. Its protein is CSARQGTNEKLFF.

This clonotype was recorded many times. The chain uses TRBV2 and TRBJ1-5; the match to TRBD1 covers 8 bases. Germline lookup yields CDR1 SNHLY and CDR2 FYNNEI. V lost 4 bases and J lost 1; bases outside the gene matches: 6. The CDR3 spans 16 residues. The CDR3 sequence: CASSGLRQGSNQPQHF. The CDR3 coding sequence is TGTGCCAGCAGTGGATTAAGACAGGGGAGCAATCAGCCCCAGCATTTT.

This clonotype was detected many times. The rearrangement links TRBV5-1 to TRBJ2-7; perhaps TRBD1 as D (6 bases). The CDR3 runs to 15 residues. Trimming left V 6 bases short and J 6 bases short, with 22 bases between. Germline lookup yields CDR1 SGHRS and CDR2 YFSETQ. The CDR3 protein is CASTSAVQGRGEQYF. The CDR3 DNA reads as TGCGCCAGCACCTCGGCCGTACAGGGTAGAGGCGAGCAGTACTTC. The complete variable domain, with remaining parts taken from reference TRBV5-1 and TRBJ2-7, reads KAGVTQTPRYLIKTRGQQVTLSCSPISGHRSVSWYQQTPGQGLQFLFEYFSETQRNKGNFPGRFSGRQFSNSRSEMNVSTLELGDSALYLCASTSAVQGRGEQYFGPGTRLTVT.

This clonotype was counted ten times or more. The chain uses TRBV10-3 and TRBJ1-1; D unresolved. With 3 bases removed from V and 1 base from J, the gap between germline ends came to 6 bases. CDR1 is ENHRY and CDR2 is SYGVKD in the germline V gene. The CDR3 sequence is 13 residues long. The CDR3 here is CAISETRNTEAFF. In nucleotides, the CDR3 is TGTGCCATCAGTGAAACCAGGAACACTGAAGCTTTCTTT.

This clonotype was observed at least ten times. The J gene is TRBJ2-1, the V gene TRBV3-1; TRBD1 is a possible D gene (6 bases). The CDR3 length is 14 residues. Germline loops: CDR1 LGHDT, CDR2 YNNKEL (reference sequence). V lost 0 bases and J 4 bases, leaving 7 bases between the germline ends. CDR3 residues: CASSQDDRYNEQFF. CDR3 nucleotides: TGTGCCAGCAGCCAAGATGACAGGTACAATGAGCAGTTCTTC.

A few counts support this clonotype. The chain recombines TRBV12-3 or TRBV12-4 with TRBJ2-2; 11 bases fit TRBD2. This CDR3 spans 15 amino acids. V shed 4 bases, J shed 6 bases, and the junction held 4 bases outside the gene matches. CDR3 bases: TGTGCCAGCAGTTCACTAGCGGGAGTTTCCGGGGAGCTGTTTTTT. Its protein is CASSSLAGVSGELFF.

This clonotype has only a few counts. The chain couples TRBV6-1 to TRBJ1-6; TRBD1 is a possible D gene (6 bases). The V and J ends lost 11 bases and 0 bases respectively, with 14 bases between them. CDR1 and CDR2 from the germline V gene are MNHNS and SASEGT. The length of the CDR3 is 15 residues. The CDR3 region has the DNA TGTGCCGCAGGGAAGGGGGACTCCTATAATTCACCCCTCCACTTT. It encodes CAAGKGDSYNSPLHF.

This clonotype showed up many times. This chain uses TRBV7-2 with TRBJ2-7, with D possibly matching TRBD2 (6 bases). The CDR3 extends over 17 amino acids. CDR1 and CDR2 (germline): SGHTA, FQGNSA. V was clipped by 5 bases and J by 2 bases, with 22 bases between them. The CDR3 loop reads CASSLSRGGMGTYEQYF. The CDR3 DNA follows: TGTGCCAGCAGCCTAAGCCGGGGCGGGATGGGTACCTACGAGCAGTACTTC.

This clonotype has a count of ten or more. The rearrangement joins TRBV6-1 to TRBJ1-1; a possible D gene is TRBD1 (5 bases). The germline V and J ends were trimmed by 5 bases and 1 base, with 11 bases remaining between them. This CDR3 has 14 residues. Germline-derived CDR1 and CDR2 are MNHNS and SASEGT. CDR3 loop: CASSKGRPNTEAFF. CDR3 nucleotides: TGTGCCAGCAGTAAGGGACGGCCGAACACTGAAGCTTTCTTT.

This clonotype was seen at least ten times. J is TRBJ2-7 and V is TRBV30; D call uncertain. The CDR3 contains 14 residues. Trimming shortened V by 2 bases and J by 0 bases, and 11 bases separated the two germline ends. Germline V gene data show CDR1 as GTSNPN and CDR2 as SVGIG (reference sequence). The CDR3, as DNA: TGTGCCTGGAGTCACGGGCAGAGCTCCTACGAGCAGTACTTC. It codes for CAWSHGQSSYEQYF.

Notes on this clonotype: It may be a read error: a sequence one base away is much more abundant. The chain couples TRBV5-8 to TRBJ2-5, with 8 bases that match TRBD2. Germline loops: CDR1 SGHTS, CDR2 YDEGEE. This CDR3 region has 18 residues. As DNA, the CDR3 is TGTGCCAGCAGCTTGCGGAGGGAAAGTAGCGGGAAAAAAGAGTCCCAGTACTTC. This codes for CASSLRRESSGKKESQYF.

This clonotype was picked up many times. V and J are TRBV12-3 or TRBV12-4 and TRBJ1-2, with 9 bases identical to TRBD1. CDR3 length: 13 amino acids. V shed 7 bases and J 8 bases; nucleotides not matched to a gene: 8. CDR3 loop: CASNTGQGGGYTF. The CDR3 DNA is TGTGCCAGCAATACGGGACAGGGCGGAGGCTACACCTTC.

This clonotype was seen a few times. The gene calls are TRBV30 and TRBJ2-7, with 12 bases identical to TRBD2. V gave up 2 bases and J gave up 3 bases; unmatched junction bases: 2. Germline V gene lookup returns CDR1 GTSNPN and CDR2 SVGIG (reference sequence). The CDR3 sequence is 14 residues long. CDR3 coding DNA: TGTGCCTGGAGTCGACTAGCGGGAGACTACGAGCAGTACTTC. Protein product: CAWSRLAGDYEQYF.

The chain couples TRBV25-1 to TRBJ2-1, with D possibly TRBD2 on 5 matching bases. Trimming left V 0 bases short and J 8 bases short, with 8 bases between. The CDR3 has 13 amino acids. CDR1 is MGHDK and CDR2 is SYGVNS in the germline V gene. Here the CDR3 reads CASSEYGEDEQFF. The CDR3 coding sequence is TGTGCCAGCAGTGAATACGGGGAAGATGAGCAGTTCTTC.

This clonotype was seen repeatedly, ten times or more. The chain links TRBV6-1 to TRBJ1-1; 9 bases match TRBD1. Trimming cost V 5 bases and J 0 bases; bases outside gene matches: 7. Germline CDR1 is MNHNS and CDR2 is SASEGT. CDR3 length: 16 residues. CDR3 coding DNA: TGTGCCAGCAGTCCCCGGGACAGGGTCATGAACACTGAAGCTTTCTTT. Amino acid sequence: CASSPRDRVMNTEAFF.

Notes on this clonotype: A much larger clone differs from this one at a single base, so this may be a read error. V usage is TRBV7-9 and J usage is TRBJ2-3; 9 nucleotides line up with TRBD2. Germline V gene lookup returns CDR1 SEHNR and CDR2 FQNEAQ (reference sequence). CDR3 length equals 18 residues. In DNA form, the CDR3 reads TGTGCCAGCAGCCTAGCGGTTGCTAGCGGGACCCGCACAGCTACGCAGTATTTT. Translating gives CASSLAVASGTRTATQYF.

This clonotype showed up many times. The chain uses TRBV2 and TRBJ1-1; D remains unclear. The germline V gene has CDR1 SNHLY and CDR2 FYNNEI. The CDR3 is 13 residues long. Trimming pared 5 bases from V and 8 bases from J, leaving 15 bases between. The CDR3 DNA reads as TGTGCCAGCAGTCCCGGGCCCCAAAGGGAAGCTTTCTTT. The encoded protein is CASSPGPQREAFF.

This clonotype showed up just a few times. This chain connects TRBV20-1 to TRBJ1-6, with D possibly being TRBD1 (5 bases). Germline V lookup: CDR1 DFQATT, CDR2 SNEGSKA (reference sequence). V was clipped by 3 bases and J by 5 bases, with 17 bases between them. The CDR3 loop spans 16 amino acids. The CDR3 region is CSASRRGDENNSPLHF. CDR3 nucleotide sequence: TGCAGTGCTAGCCGGAGAGGGGATGAGAATAATTCACCCCTCCACTTT.

V usage is TRBV10-3 and J usage is TRBJ2-5; D gene uncertain. Trimming left V 3 bases short and J 1 base short, with 15 bases between. Per the germline V gene, CDR1 is ENHRY and CDR2 is SYGVKD. The CDR3 loop spans 16 amino acids. Written as DNA, the CDR3 is TGTGCCATCAGTGAATCATCGGGTAGGGCCCAAGAGACCCAGTACTTC. As protein: CAISESSGRAQETQYF.

This clonotype showed up just a few times. The J gene is TRBJ1-3, the V gene TRBV2, with D unclear. With 1 base removed from V and 2 bases from J, the gap between germline ends came to 6 bases. CDR1 SNHLY and CDR2 FYNNEI come from the germline V gene. The CDR3 is 14 residues long. The CDR3, as DNA: TGTGCCAGCAGTGAAGGCAGAACTGGAAACACCATATATTTT. This codes for CASSEGRTGNTIYF.

This clonotype was seen ten or more times. V is TRBV7-8 and J is TRBJ2-7, with D uncertain. This CDR3 region has 18 residues. Germline-derived CDR1 and CDR2 are SGHVS and FQNEAQ. Trimming removed 4 bases at V and 2 bases at J, with 24 bases between. The CDR3 bases are TGTGCCAGCAGCTCTACCCGAGGTGATGGCCCAATACCCTACGAGCAGTACTTC. Its translation: CASSSTRGDGPIPYEQYF.

In its sample, this clonotype was seen a few times. A much larger clone lies one base from this, so it may be a read error. The rearrangement joins TRBV28 to TRBJ2-5; a possible D gene is TRBD2 (6 bases). Germline V lookup: CDR1 MDHEN, CDR2 SYDVKM. The V end was cut by 7 bases, the J end by 5 bases, with 20 bases between. There are 15 residues in the CDR3. DNA of the CDR3: TGTGCCAGCAAACCATCACGCGGGGTCGGTGAGACCCAGTACTTC. Translation gives CASKPSRGVGETQYF.

The chain recombines TRBV28 with TRBJ2-2; D is perhaps TRBD1 (6 bases). The CDR3 contains 15 residues. V lost 1 base, J lost 1 base, and 7 bases lay in between. Germline CDR1 is MDHEN and CDR2 is SYDVKM. This chain's CDR3 is CASSLSGQNTGELFF. CDR3 in DNA: TGTGCCAGCAGTTTATCGGGACAGAACACCGGGGAGCTGTTTTTT.